This TCR beta chain was recovered during a study of monozygotic twins with inflammatory bowel disease. TCRdb re-called the 5' RACE reads; one entry per CDR3 protein, DNA not given. This table holds more than 300,000 distinct CDR3 sequences. The sample consisted of blood. This TCR was recovered from a human donor with ulcerative colitis or Crohn's disease, or a healthy co-twin of an affected twin (not recorded which).

CDR3 sequence: CASSPSAGQQPQHF. The chain carries TRBV18 and TRBJ1-5. CDR1 and CDR2 (germline): KGHSH, LQKENI. There are 14 residues in the CDR3.